The present T cell receptor beta chain was sequenced within a study of regulatory T cells in long-lasting Graves disease. On the study more broadly: Antithyroid drug intake by newly diagnosed Graves' patients had lasted under 3 months.

Many counts were recorded for this clonotype. This CDR3 is built from 12 residues. V lost 5 bases to trimming and J lost 10 bases; unmatched junction nucleotides: 5. The V gene's germline CDR1 is MDHEN and CDR2 SYDVKM. The authors built TCR beta libraries using iRepertoire HTBI primers and Arm-PCR of CDR3 regions. Using its own MiXCR run on the multiplex PCR reads, TCRdb lists one record per CDR3 protein. Among hundreds of thousands of distinct CDR3 sequences listed, 16% were seen once. The time point: newly diagnosed GD, antithyroid drugs for less than 3 months. PBMCs were the source of the RNA used for TCR sequencing. The same data also contributed to another study, on T cells in Graves' hyperthyroidism and ophthalmopathy.

The sequences come from peripheral blood mononuclear cells (PBMCs), collected at new diagnosis, from a patient treated with antithyroid drugs. This chain links TRBV28 with TRBJ1-1; 9 nucleotides match TRBD1. This TCR was sampled from a woman aged 25 to 39 with Graves disease. CDR3 sequence reads: CASSTTGGAAFF. Written as DNA, the CDR3 is TGTGCCAGCAGTACGACAGGGGGGGCAGCTTTCTTT. The full variable domain, completed using reference TRBV28 and TRBJ1-1, is DVKVTQSSRYLVKRTGEKVFLECVQDMDHENMFWYRQDPGLGLRLIYFSYDVKMKEKGDIPEGYSVSREKKERFSLILESASTNQTSMYLCASSTTGGAAFFGQGTRLTVV.